This record covers a single T cell receptor (beta chain). The antigen remains undetermined. The TCR beta CDR3 regions underwent amplification using RNA transcripts as the source. With the HTBI primer set, the TCR CDR3 went through a first round of RT-PCR. TCRdb re-called the multiplex PCR reads with MiXCR, one entry per CDR3 protein. Among fewer than 350,000 distinct CDR3 sequences, around a sixth were seen once, and the ten largest hold around 50%. The sample originates from a study of T cells in Graves' hyperthyroidism and ophthalmopathy. Study outcomes and limitations: Ophthalmopathy prediction by the model preceded onset by a median approximately 6.9 months. Blood held most thyroid clonotypes expanded above 0.001 frequency. A model built on 13 V-J features separated ophthalmopathy from stable hyperthyroidism.

Trimming stripped 3 bases from V and 0 bases from J, with 16 bases between. CDR1 and CDR2 (germline): MNHEY, SMNVEV (reference sequence). The CDR3 consists of 17 residues. The rearrangement links TRBV27 to TRBJ2-3; tentatively, D is TRBD1 or TRBD2 (6 bases each). What was sequenced was blood. This clonotype was obtained from a woman in her fifties or sixties with Graves' hyperthyroidism. This CDR3 reads CASSFTGTPPSTDTQYF. CDR3 bases: TGTGCCAGCAGTTTTACAGGGACTCCACCCAGCACAGATACGCAGTATTTT.